This paragraph reports one TCR beta chain. CDR3 size: 16 residues. Germline loops: CDR1 LNHNV, CDR2 YYDKDF (reference sequence). Unmatched junction bases numbered 6, after V lost 3 bases and J lost 1 base. Primers: 60 Vbeta forward and 13 Jbeta reverse. Using immunoSEQ multiplex PCR, the repertoire was profiled, and TCRdb retains in-frame clones only, with some absent. The sample contains over 55,000 clones, roughly nine tenths of which appear only once. This sample is drawn from a study of cytomegalovirus exposure and HLA in healthy donors. The sequence was collected from a woman in her 30s in good health and CMV-seropositive. The J gene is TRBJ1-1, the V gene TRBV15; the match to TRBD1 covers 9 bases. Sequences were obtained from PBMCs. The chain's CDR3 is CATSRDRGMRNTEAFF. The CDR3 DNA reads TGTGCCACCAGCAGGGACAGGGGCATGAGGAACACTGAAGCTTTCTTT.